Reported below is one TCR beta chain. Its antigen remains unidentified. The CDR3 runs 15 residues. The ends were cut back, 5 bases at V and 0 bases at J, with 12 bases in the middle. CDR1 and CDR2 from the germline V gene are MNHNS and SASEGT. The sample comes from a study of cytomegalovirus exposure and HLA in healthy donors. Whole-study results and caveats: Some V segments (TRBV6-2 and TRBV6-3 among them) were excluded as indistinguishable. According to a later analysis, donors in an Asian-associated ancestry cluster reportedly had fewer N-insertions than the roughly 630-donor mean. TCR beta V- and J-gene trimming was later associated with a missense DCLRE1C variant.

Primers: 60 Vbeta forward and 13 Jbeta reverse. Assay: immunoSEQ multiplex PCR; the TCRdb copy retains only in-frame clones and omits some. The sample has under 130,000 clones, about four fifths seen once; the top ten hold approximately 1.3%. The specimen sequenced was PBMCs. The sequence came from a man aged 25 to 45 in good health and CMV-seronegative. The chain carries TRBV6-1 and TRBJ2-3; TRBD1 might be the D (6 bases). The CDR3, as DNA: TGTGCCAGCAGTAAAGGGGGAGAAAGCACAGATACGCAGTATTTT. Translated: CASSKGGESTDTQYF.